Following are 21 T cell receptor beta chains from one sample sequenced in a study of response to subunit inactivated influenza vaccine. Each CDR3 protein is one row after TCRdb ran MiXCR on the RT-PCR reads. The table shows fewer than 800,000 distinct CDR3 sequences, with approximately 15% occurring only once. The specimen comprised PBMCs from blood, sampled less than 13 days after vaccination. These receptors originate from a man in his fifties or sixties who received an inactivated influenza vaccine.

The table lists this clonotype with a few counts. The CDR3 reads CATSAHDRSNEQFF. CDR3 bases: TGTGCCACCAGTGCGCACGACAGGAGCAATGAGCAGTTCTTC. The chain combines TRBV24-1 with TRBJ2-1; D might be TRBD1 (6 bases). The CDR3 spans 14 residues. Trimming took 5 bases from V and 6 from J, leaving 13 bases between them. CDR1 and CDR2 (germline): KGHDR, SFDVKD.

This chain joins TRBV4-2 and TRBJ2-2; TRBD1 matches at 8 bases. The CDR3 consists of 16 residues. Germline lookup yields CDR1 LGHNA and CDR2 YNFKEQ. V lost 5 bases, J lost 3 bases, and 8 bases stayed unmatched. The CDR3: CASSETGTGDTGELFF. CDR3 nucleotide sequence: TGTGCCAGCAGCGAGACGGGGACAGGAGACACCGGGGAGCTGTTTTTT.

The gene calls are TRBV7-9 and TRBJ2-1; TRBD2 matches at 9 bases. CDR1 and CDR2 from the germline V gene are SEHNR and FQNEAQ (reference sequence). There are 16 residues in the CDR3. Trimming removed 1 base from V and 6 bases from J; junction bases left unmatched: 7. The CDR3 nucleotides are TGTGCCAGCAGCTTAGTAGCGGGGGCGTTCTCCAATGAGCAGTTCTTC. Amino acids: CASSLVAGAFSNEQFF.

The genes are TRBV18 and TRBJ2-1; 12 bases map to TRBD2. This CDR3 is built from 15 residues. Germline V gene sequence: CDR1 KGHSH, CDR2 LQKENI. The ends lost 4 bases at V and 6 bases at J; junction bases unmatched: 4. The CDR3 region is CASSLLGLAGNEQFF. The CDR3 coding sequence is TGTGCCAGCTCACTACTGGGACTAGCGGGCAATGAGCAGTTCTTC.

This clonotype has a handful of counts. V is TRBV6-1 and J is TRBJ2-1; 11 bases align to TRBD2. The CDR3 consists of 17 residues. Germline-derived CDR1 and CDR2 are MNHNS and SASEGT. After removal of 5 bases from V and 0 bases from J, the junction contained 6 bases not matched to a gene. The CDR3 DNA reads as TGTGCCAGCAGTAAACGACTAGCGGGGAGCTCCTACAATGAGCAGTTCTTC. This sequence encodes CASSKRLAGSSYNEQFF.

The rearrangement uses TRBV6-5 and TRBJ1-1; 7 nucleotides line up with TRBD1. CDR3 length equals 15 residues. Germline V CDR1 and CDR2: MNHEY, SVGAGI. J gave up 4 bases and V 0 bases, and 5 bases lay outside the gene matches. In DNA, the CDR3 is TGTGCCAGCAGTTACTCGACCACAGGGGTCACTGAAGCTTTCTTT. Its translation is CASSYSTTGVTEAFF.

This clonotype was observed a handful of times. The V and J genes are TRBV28 and TRBJ2-5; D is uncertain. Trimming took 7 bases from V and 5 from J, leaving 11 bases between them. From germline, CDR1 is MDHEN and CDR2 SYDVKM. The CDR3 is made up of 12 amino acids. CDR3 loop: CASTLSLETQYF. The CDR3 DNA follows: TGTGCCAGCACCCTCTCCTTGGAGACCCAGTACTTC.

This clonotype was detected ten times or more. The gene calls are TRBV28 and TRBJ2-5; TRBD2 aligns across 12 bases. This CDR3 contains 17 residues. J gave up 4 bases and V 1 base, and 7 bases lay outside the gene matches. Germline V gene sequence: CDR1 MDHEN, CDR2 SYDVKM. CDR3 residues: CASSLSLLAGGLETQYF. The CDR3 nucleotides read TGTGCCAGCAGTTTATCCCTCCTAGCGGGAGGGTTAGAGACCCAGTACTTC.

The chain links TRBV2 to TRBJ2-5; 12 nucleotides line up with TRBD2. The germline V gene encodes CDR1 SNHLY and CDR2 FYNNEI. The CDR3 runs to 19 residues. V was clipped by 4 bases and J by 2 bases; unmatched bases: 14. The CDR3 nucleotides are TGTGCCAGCAGTGGGGGCTCTAGCGGGGGGGCCCACGGGCAAGAGACCCAGTACTTC. This encodes CASSGGSSGGAHGQETQYF.

This clonotype came up a few times. The V and J genes are TRBV5-4 and TRBJ2-2, with TRBD1 identical over 11 bases. V lost 2 bases, J lost 6 bases, and 9 bases stayed unmatched. Germline lookup yields CDR1 SGHNT and CDR2 YYREEE (reference sequence). The CDR3 runs to 17 residues. CDR3 DNA: TGTGCCAGCAGCTTATACCCGGGACAGGGGGGATCCGGGGAGCTGTTTTTT. This codes for CASSLYPGQGGSGELFF.

This clonotype was counted between two and nine times. V is TRBV20-1 and J is TRBJ1-2; 7 nucleotides agree with TRBD1. The CDR3 is made up of 13 amino acids. Germline CDR1 is DFQATT and CDR2 is SNEGSKA (reference sequence). After removal of 0 bases from V and 14 bases from J, the junction contained 12 bases not matched to a gene. CDR3 sequence (DNA): TGCAGTGCTAGAGACCGGGACAGCACTAACCCGACCTTC. Its protein product is CSARDRDSTNPTF.

This clonotype was detected only a few times. The V call is TRBV5-1, the J call TRBJ2-3; possibly TRBD2 for D (5 bases). Germline CDR1 reads SGHRS; CDR2 reads YFSETQ. The CDR3 has 13 residues. The germline V and J ends were trimmed by 5 bases and 7 bases, with 14 bases remaining between them. The CDR3 DNA sequence: TGCGCCAGCAGTAGTCTAGCAGACAATACGCAGTATTTT. Translated: CASSSLADNTQYF.

This clonotype appeared a few times. V gene TRBV4-1 combines with J gene TRBJ2-5, with TRBD1 matching over 7 bases. J was trimmed by 3 bases and V by 4 bases; bases with no gene match: 8. CDR1 is MGHRA and CDR2 is YSYEKL in the germline V gene. The CDR3 runs 15 residues. Here the CDR3 reads CASSLTSGTEETQYF. CDR3 in DNA: TGCGCCAGCAGCCTGACTTCCGGGACAGAAGAGACCCAGTACTTC.

V and J are TRBV7-6 and TRBJ2-5; no reliable D call. V was clipped by 1 base and J by 2 bases, with 14 bases between them. The CDR3 contains 16 residues. Germline-derived CDR1 and CDR2 are SGHVS and FNYEAQ. The CDR3 DNA sequence: TGTGCCAGCAGCTTAGTGGGAACGGCTACTCAAGAGACCCAGTACTTC. Protein product: CASSLVGTATQETQYF. Using reference TRBV7-6 and TRBJ2-5 for the parts outside the CDR3, the full variable domain is GAGVSQSPRYKVTKRGQDVALRCDPISGHVSLYWYRQALGQGPEFLTYFNYEAQQDKSGLPNDRFSAERPEGSISTLTIQRTEQRDSAMYRCASSLVGTATQETQYFGPGTRLLVL.

This clonotype was counted a few times. The J gene is TRBJ1-1, the V gene TRBV5-1; D is undetermined. V was trimmed by 5 bases and J by 1 base, leaving 9 bases between them. This CDR3 comprises 13 residues. Germline CDR1 SGHRS, CDR2 YFSETQ. CDR3 sequence: CASRFTENTEAFF. For the CDR3, the DNA is TGCGCCAGCAGGTTTACAGAGAACACTGAAGCTTTCTTT. The complete variable domain, with remaining parts taken from reference TRBV5-1 and TRBJ1-1, reads KAGVTQTPRYLIKTRGQQVTLSCSPISGHRSVSWYQQTPGQGLQFLFEYFSETQRNKGNFPGRFSGRQFSNSRSEMNVSTLELGDSALYLCASRFTENTEAFFGQGTRLTVV.

The rearrangement uses TRBV3-1 and TRBJ2-5, with D maybe TRBD1 (5 bases). This CDR3 contains 16 residues. Germline lookup yields CDR1 LGHDT and CDR2 YNNKEL (reference sequence). The germline V and J ends were trimmed by 0 bases and 5 bases, with 16 bases remaining between them. Written as DNA, the CDR3 is TGTGCCAGCAGCCAAGACCTCCTCAGGGATTGGGAGACCCAGTACTTC. Translation gives CASSQDLLRDWETQYF.

This clonotype showed up just a few times. This chain connects TRBV5-6 to TRBJ1-5; D gene uncertain. This CDR3 region has 14 residues. V was pared by 0 bases and J by 6 bases, with 10 bases between. CDR1 and CDR2 (germline): SGHDT, YYEEEE. The CDR3 is CASSLAQAGQPQHF. In DNA, the CDR3 is TGTGCCAGCAGCTTGGCGCAGGCGGGTCAGCCCCAGCATTTT.

There are a few counts of this clonotype. The chain has TRBV20-1 and TRBJ2-1, with D perhaps matching TRBD2 (6 bases). Trimming cost V 0 bases and J 0 bases, with 12 bases left between them. Germline CDR1 DFQATT, CDR2 SNEGSKA (reference sequence). The CDR3 runs to 16 residues. The CDR3 DNA reads TGCAGTGCTAGAGAGTCGGCGGGACCCTCCTACAATGAGCAGTTCTTC. Translated: CSARESAGPSYNEQFF.

This clonotype was found many times. The rearrangement joins TRBV28 to TRBJ1-2; perhaps TRBD1 as D (6 bases). Germline V gene data show CDR1 as MDHEN and CDR2 as SYDVKM. The V gene lost 6 bases and the J gene lost 5 bases, with 16 bases spanning the gap. The CDR3 totals 14 residues. The CDR3 spells CASRPSLTGYGYTF. CDR3 coding DNA: TGTGCCAGCAGACCATCTCTCACAGGGTATGGCTACACCTTC.

The chain links TRBV4-3 to TRBJ2-5; D may be TRBD1 (5 bases). Germline lookup yields CDR1 LGHNA and CDR2 YSLEER. V shed 0 bases and J shed 5 bases, with 10 bases lying between them. This CDR3 contains 14 residues. CDR3: CASSQDLGLETQYF. Here the CDR3 DNA reads TGCGCCAGCAGCCAAGATCTGGGGCTGGAGACCCAGTACTTC.

This clonotype was observed a few times. The chain couples TRBV12-3 or TRBV12-4 to TRBJ2-7; 12 bases map to TRBD2. The length of the CDR3 is 15 residues. J was trimmed by 2 bases and V by 6 bases; bases with no gene match: 5. The CDR3 coding sequence is TGTGCCAGCAGGTCCACTAGCGGGGGGCCCTACGAGCAGTACTTC. Translated: CASRSTSGGPYEQYF.